This T cell receptor (beta chain) is from a study of T cells expressing NK-cell markers. Overall study context: The TCR beta repertoires were obtained from sorted CD3+CD56+NKG2C+, CD3+CD56+NKG2C- and CD3+CD56-NKG2C+ T cells.

This CDR3 contains 15 residues. Germline-derived CDR1 and CDR2 are SGDLS and YYNGEE. The cDNA for TCR beta came from 5'RACE template switching with UMIs. Reprocessing the 5' RACE reads, TCRdb reports a single entry for every CDR3 protein and omits DNA. This table lists roughly 160,000 distinct CDR3 sequences. Study-level points and caveats: About 1.0-7.0% of CD8+ T cells in about 6 donors belonged to dominant NKG2C+ clonotypes. The CD3+CD56-NKG2C+ fraction of a handful of donors was likewise dominated by these clonotypes.

A note on this clonotype: Its target is unknown.

Sequencing input: blood T cells: a sorted CD56 or NKG2C T cell subset, CD4+ or CD8+ T cells, or bulk PBMC T cells (not recorded which). This clonotype originated in a man aged 18-75 years in good health. The rearrangement uses TRBV9 and TRBJ1-5. The CDR3 reads CASSPEGNSNQPQHF.